These 9 T cell receptor beta chains came from one sample sequenced in a study of technical replicates of blood from a handful of donors. Profiling relied on immunoSEQ multiplex PCR, and the TCRdb table lists in-frame clones only, not all of them. This sample has 75,000 to 90,000 clones, with nearly 95% found just once. Source material: T cells isolated from PBMCs. These receptors all come from a human donor in good health.

The J gene is TRBJ2-5, the V gene TRBV19; the D is unclear. The ends were cut back, 4 bases at V and 4 bases at J, with 10 bases in the middle. The CDR3 runs to 13 residues. Germline loops: CDR1 LNHDA, CDR2 SQIVND (reference sequence). The CDR3, as DNA: TGTGCCAGTAGTAGGAGTTTCGGAGAGACCCAGTACTTC. It is translated as CASSRSFGETQYF.

The rearrangement joins TRBV19 to TRBJ2-2, with 8 bases fitting TRBD1. Germline assignment: CDR1 LNHDA and CDR2 SQIVND (reference sequence). The CDR3 loop spans 14 amino acids. The junction had 9 bases not matched to a gene; V was cut back by 8 bases and J by 7 bases. The CDR3 region is CASHQGARVGELFF. The CDR3 DNA is TGTGCCAGTCATCAGGGGGCGCGGGTCGGGGAGCTGTTTTTT.

The chain links TRBV27 to TRBJ2-7; 7 positions match TRBD1. V was pared by 5 bases and J by 4 bases, with 11 bases of the junction left unmatched. The CDR3 covers 15 residues. Germline V lookup: CDR1 MNHEY, CDR2 SMNVEV (reference sequence). CDR3 protein: CASSPTGQTSYEQYF. The CDR3 DNA reads as TGTGCCAGCAGTCCCACGGGACAGACTTCTTACGAGCAGTACTTC.

The chain is built from TRBV7-8 and TRBJ1-2; the D gene is possibly TRBD1 (6 bases). V gave up 3 bases and J gave up 6 bases, with 11 bases separating them. The CDR3 is made up of 13 amino acids. Germline V gene data show CDR1 as SGHVS and CDR2 as FQNEAQ. The CDR3 nucleotides are TGTGCCAGCAGCTTCTCAGGGGAAAATGGCTACACCTTC. As protein: CASSFSGENGYTF.

The chain couples TRBV19 to TRBJ1-4; the D gene is possibly TRBD1 (5 bases). The CDR3 loop spans 13 amino acids. CDR1 is LNHDA, CDR2 SQIVND, per germline (reference sequence). V lost 7 bases and J 8 bases, leaving 14 bases between the germline ends. The CDR3 sequence: CASTQGGQEKLFF. In DNA, the CDR3 is TGTGCCAGTACCCAGGGAGGTCAAGAAAAACTGTTTTTT.

This chain joins TRBV19 and TRBJ1-3; D unclear. CDR3 length: 16 residues. Trimming removed 4 bases from V and 0 bases from J, with 13 bases in between. Germline V CDR1 and CDR2: LNHDA, SQIVND (reference sequence). Here the CDR3 DNA reads TGTGCCAGTAGTACCGGAGCAGTCTTCTCTGGAAACACCATATATTTT. It codes for CASSTGAVFSGNTIYF.

The chain carries TRBV6-5 and TRBJ1-1, with D possibly TRBD1 on 6 matching bases. Germline CDR1 is MNHEY and CDR2 is SVGAGI. Trimming cost V 1 base and J 7 bases, with 10 bases left between them. The CDR3 is 13 residues long. CDR3 sequence (DNA): TGTGCCAGCAGTTACTACAGGGCATATGAAGCTTTCTTT. It specifies CASSYYRAYEAFF.

The chain is built from TRBV7-2 and TRBJ2-7; D is perhaps TRBD2 (5 bases). CDR1 and CDR2 from the germline V gene are SGHTA and FQGNSA. Between the trimmed V and J ends, which lost 1 base and 3 bases, there was a span of 10 bases. The CDR3 length is 14 residues. The CDR3 DNA follows: TGTGCCAGCAGCTTAGGTGGGAGAGACTACGAGCAGTACTTC. Its protein product is CASSLGGRDYEQYF.

This chain connects TRBV4-3 to TRBJ2-3; maybe TRBD2 (6 bases). V was trimmed by 0 bases and J by 3 bases, leaving 16 bases between them. CDR3 length equals 17 residues. The V gene's germline CDR1 is LGHNA and CDR2 YSLEER. CDR3: CASSQDSIGTETDTQYF. CDR3 coding DNA: TGCGCCAGCAGCCAAGATTCCATCGGGACTGAGACAGATACGCAGTATTTT.